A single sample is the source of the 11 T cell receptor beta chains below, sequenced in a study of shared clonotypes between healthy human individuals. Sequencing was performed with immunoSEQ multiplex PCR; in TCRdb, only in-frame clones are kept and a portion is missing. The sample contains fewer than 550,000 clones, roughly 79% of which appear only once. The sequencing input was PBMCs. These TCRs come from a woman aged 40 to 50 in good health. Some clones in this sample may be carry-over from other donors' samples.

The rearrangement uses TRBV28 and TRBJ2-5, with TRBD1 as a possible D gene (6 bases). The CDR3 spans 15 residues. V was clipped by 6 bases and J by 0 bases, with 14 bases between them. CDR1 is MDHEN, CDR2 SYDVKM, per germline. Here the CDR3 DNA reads TGTGCCAGCAGCTACTTAACAGGGAACCAAGAGACCCAGTACTTC. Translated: CASSYLTGNQETQYF.

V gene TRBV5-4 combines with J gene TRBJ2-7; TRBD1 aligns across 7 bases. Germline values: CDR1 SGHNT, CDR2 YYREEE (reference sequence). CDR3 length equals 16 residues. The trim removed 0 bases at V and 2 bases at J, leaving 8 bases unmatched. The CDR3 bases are TGTGCCAGCAGCTTGGGGTCTGGCCAGGGGGCCTACGAGCAGTACTTC. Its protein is CASSLGSGQGAYEQYF.

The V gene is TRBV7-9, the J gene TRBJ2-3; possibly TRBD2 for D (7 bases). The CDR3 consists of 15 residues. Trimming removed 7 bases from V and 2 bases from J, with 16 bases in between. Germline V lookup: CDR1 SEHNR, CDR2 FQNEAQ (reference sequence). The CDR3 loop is CASKEGGAPTDTQYF. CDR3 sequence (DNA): TGTGCCAGCAAGGAGGGGGGGGCCCCCACAGATACGCAGTATTTT.

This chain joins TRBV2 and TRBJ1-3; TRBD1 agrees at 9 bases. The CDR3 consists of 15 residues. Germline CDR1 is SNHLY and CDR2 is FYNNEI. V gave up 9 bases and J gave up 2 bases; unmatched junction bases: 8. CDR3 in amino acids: CARENRGQPGNTIYF. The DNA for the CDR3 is TGTGCCAGAGAGAACAGGGGGCAGCCTGGAAACACCATATATTTT.

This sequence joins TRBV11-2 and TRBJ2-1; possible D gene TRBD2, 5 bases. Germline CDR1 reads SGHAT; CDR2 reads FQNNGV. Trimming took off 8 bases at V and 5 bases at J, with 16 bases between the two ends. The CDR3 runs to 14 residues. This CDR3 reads CASFPAGSDNEQFF. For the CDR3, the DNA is TGTGCCAGCTTCCCCGCGGGCTCAGACAATGAGCAGTTCTTC. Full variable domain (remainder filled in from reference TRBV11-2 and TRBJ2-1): EAGVAQSPRYKIIEKRQSVAFWCNPISGHATLYWYQQILGQGPKLLIQFQNNGVVDDSQLPKDRFSAERLKGVDSTLKIQPAKLEDSAVYLCASFPAGSDNEQFFGPGTRLTVL.

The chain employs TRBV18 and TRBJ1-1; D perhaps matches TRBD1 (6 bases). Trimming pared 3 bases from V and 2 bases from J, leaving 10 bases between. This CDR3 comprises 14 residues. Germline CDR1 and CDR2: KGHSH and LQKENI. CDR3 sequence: CASSPGTPNTEAFF. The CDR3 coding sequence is TGTGCCAGCTCACCCGGGACACCAAACACTGAAGCTTTCTTT.

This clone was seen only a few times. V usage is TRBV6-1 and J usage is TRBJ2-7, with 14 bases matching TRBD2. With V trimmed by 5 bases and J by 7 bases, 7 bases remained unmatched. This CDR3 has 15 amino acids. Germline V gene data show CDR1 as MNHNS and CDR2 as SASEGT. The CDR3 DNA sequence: TGTGCCAGCAGTTCGGGACTAGCGGGAGCGGTAGAGCAGTACTTC. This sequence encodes CASSSGLAGAVEQYF.

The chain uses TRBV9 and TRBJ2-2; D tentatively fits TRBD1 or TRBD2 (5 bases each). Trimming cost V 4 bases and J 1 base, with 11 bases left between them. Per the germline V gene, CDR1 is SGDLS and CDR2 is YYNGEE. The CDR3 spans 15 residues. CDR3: CASSKGPMNTGELFF. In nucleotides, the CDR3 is TGTGCCAGCAGCAAGGGACCCATGAACACCGGGGAGCTGTTTTTT.

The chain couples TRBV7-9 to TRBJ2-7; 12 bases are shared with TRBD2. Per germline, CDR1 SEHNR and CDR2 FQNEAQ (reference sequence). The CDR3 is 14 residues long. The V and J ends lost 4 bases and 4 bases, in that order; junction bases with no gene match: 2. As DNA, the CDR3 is TGTGCCAGCAGCTGGACTAGCGGGATATACGAGCAGTACTTC. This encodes CASSWTSGIYEQYF.

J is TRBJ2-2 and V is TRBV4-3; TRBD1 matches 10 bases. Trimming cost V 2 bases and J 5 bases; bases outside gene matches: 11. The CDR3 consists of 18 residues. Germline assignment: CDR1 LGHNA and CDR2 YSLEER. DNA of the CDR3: TGCGCCAGCAGCCAACAACGGGACAGGGGCCCCCGGACCGGGGAGCTGTTTTTT. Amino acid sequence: CASSQQRDRGPRTGELFF.

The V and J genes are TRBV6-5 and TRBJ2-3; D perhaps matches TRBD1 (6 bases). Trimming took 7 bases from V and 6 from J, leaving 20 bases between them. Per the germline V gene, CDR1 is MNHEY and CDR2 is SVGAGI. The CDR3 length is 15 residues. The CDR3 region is CASTKQGLGSDTQYF. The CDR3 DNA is TGTGCCAGCACCAAACAGGGCCTAGGTAGCGATACGCAGTATTTT.